The 2 T cell receptor beta chains presented below share a single source sample, sequenced in a study of cytomegalovirus exposure and HLA in healthy donors. The primer mix had 60 Vbeta and 13 Jbeta primers. TCRdb's copy holds only in-frame clones and misses some; the assay was immunoSEQ multiplex PCR. The table shows more than 95,000 clones, with roughly 80% occurring only once. The sequenced sample consisted of PBMCs. The receptors were sampled from a woman in her forties in good health and CMV-seropositive.

CDR3 in amino acids: CASSVEGLLQETQYF. CDR3 nucleotides: TGTGCCAGCAGCGTAGAGGGACTCCTCCAAGAGACCCAGTACTTC. This chain connects TRBV9 to TRBJ2-5; D might be TRBD2 (6 bases). The CDR3 covers 15 residues. V dropped 0 bases and J dropped 1 base, with 10 bases sitting between them. Germline V gene lookup returns CDR1 SGDLS and CDR2 YYNGEE.

The chain is built from TRBV7-8 and TRBJ1-1; possible D gene TRBD1, 6 bases. The CDR3 runs 17 residues. The germline CDR1 and CDR2 sequences are SGHVS and FQNEAQ. The germline V and J ends were trimmed by 3 bases and 3 bases, with 20 bases remaining between them. CDR3 nucleotide sequence: TGTGCCAGCAGCTTGATTGGGGCTTTCCCAGGGGACACTGAAGCTTTCTTT. Translated, it gives CASSLIGAFPGDTEAFF.